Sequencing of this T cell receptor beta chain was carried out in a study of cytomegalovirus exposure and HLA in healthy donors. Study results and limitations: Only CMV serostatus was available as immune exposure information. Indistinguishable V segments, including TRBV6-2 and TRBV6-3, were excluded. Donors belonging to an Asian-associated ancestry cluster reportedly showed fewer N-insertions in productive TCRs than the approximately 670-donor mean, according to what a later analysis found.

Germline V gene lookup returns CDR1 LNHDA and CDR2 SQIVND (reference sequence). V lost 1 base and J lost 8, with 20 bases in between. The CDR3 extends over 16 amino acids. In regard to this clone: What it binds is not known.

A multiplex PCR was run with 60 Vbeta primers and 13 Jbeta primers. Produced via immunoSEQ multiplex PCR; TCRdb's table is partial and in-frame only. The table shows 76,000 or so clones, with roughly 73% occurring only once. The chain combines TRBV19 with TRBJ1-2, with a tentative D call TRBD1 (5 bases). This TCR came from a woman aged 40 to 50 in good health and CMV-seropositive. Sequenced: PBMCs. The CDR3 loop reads CASSIVPSRTQGGYTF. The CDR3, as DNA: TGTGCCAGTAGTATAGTCCCTTCCCGAACTCAGGGCGGCTACACCTTC.